The T cell receptor beta chain under discussion was sequenced for a study of OX40 agonist ivuxolimab in advanced cancers. Assay: immunoSEQ multiplex PCR; the TCRdb copy retains only in-frame clones and omits some. The data show 45,000 to 65,000 clones, less than 90% seen once. The CDR3 contains 17 residues. In germline, CDR1 is SGDLS, CDR2 YYNGEE. V shed 4 bases and J shed 7 bases, with 21 bases lying between them. The starting material was CD4+ or CD8+ T cells sorted from blood, obtained in a trial of the OX40 agonist ivuxolimab. The chain combines TRBV9 with TRBJ1-6; maybe TRBD1 (6 bases). The clonotype was recovered from an adult with an advanced solid tumor such as melanoma, head and neck, liver or kidney cancer. In DNA, the CDR3 is TGTGCCAGCAGCCCTAGTTGGACAGCCCAGTTAAATTCACCCCTCCACTTT. Protein sequence: CASSPSWTAQLNSPLHF.